This T cell receptor beta chain emerged from a study of technical replicates of blood from a handful of donors. Profiling relied on immunoSEQ multiplex PCR, and the TCRdb table lists in-frame clones only, not all of them. The sample contains tens of thousands of clones, nearly 98% of which appear only once. Trimming removed 3 bases from V and 8 bases from J, with 14 bases in between. CDR3 size: 15 residues. Germline lookup yields CDR1 SNHLY and CDR2 FYNNEI. V gene TRBV2 combines with J gene TRBJ1-6; weak D call: TRBD1 (5 bases). This clonotype was obtained from a human donor in good health. The sequencing input was T cells isolated from PBMCs. CDR3 coding DNA: TGTGCCAGCAGTGAGACAGTTCGTCCTGATTCACCCCTCCACTTT. Protein: CASSETVRPDSPLHF.